This record concerns one T cell receptor (beta chain) sequence. Here immunoSEQ multiplex PCR was the method, and the copy in TCRdb shows in-frame clones only, minus some. The table records over 200,000 clones, about 90% of them present only once. CDR1 is LNHDA, CDR2 SQIVND, per germline (reference sequence). The V and J ends lost 5 bases and 0 bases respectively, with 11 bases between them. The CDR3 is 15 residues long. These data originate in a study of blood T cell repertoires in COVID-19. Study at large: The study drew acute and convalescent COVID-19 samples from the United States, Italy and Spain. The analysed material was cDNA or gDNA that came from T cells, B-cell-depleted T cells, or PBMCs.

The sample taken for sequencing was peripheral blood. The rearrangement uses TRBV19 and TRBJ2-1; D is perhaps TRBD2 (6 bases). The sequence derives from a young man with acute or convalescent COVID-19. CDR3: CASSASASSYNEQFF. CDR3 DNA sequence: TGTGCCAGTAGTGCTAGCGCTAGCTCCTACAATGAGCAGTTCTTC.